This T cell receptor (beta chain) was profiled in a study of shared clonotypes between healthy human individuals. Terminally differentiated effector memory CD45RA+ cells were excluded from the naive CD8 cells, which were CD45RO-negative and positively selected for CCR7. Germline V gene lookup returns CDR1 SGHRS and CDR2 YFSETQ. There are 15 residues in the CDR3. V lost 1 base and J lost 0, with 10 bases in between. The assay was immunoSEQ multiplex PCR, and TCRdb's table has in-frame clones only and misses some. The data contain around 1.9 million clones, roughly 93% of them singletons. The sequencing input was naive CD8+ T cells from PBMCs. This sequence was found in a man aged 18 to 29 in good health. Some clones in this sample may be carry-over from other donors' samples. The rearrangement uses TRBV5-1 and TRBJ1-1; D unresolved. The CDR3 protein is CASSLQTRMNTEAFF. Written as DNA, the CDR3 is TGCGCCAGCAGCTTGCAGACCCGCATGAACACTGAAGCTTTCTTT.